This TCR beta chain was sequenced for a study of response to subunit inactivated influenza vaccine. Findings of the study overall: Authors suggested each seasonal influenza vaccination recruits few new T cells.

A single record per CDR3 protein comes from TCRdb applying MiXCR to the RT-PCR reads. Found here are around 850,000 distinct CDR3 sequences, roughly 20% of them singletons; the top ten hold roughly 10%. On this clonotype itself: Antigen: not known.

The CDR3 loop spans 11 amino acids. From germline, CDR1 is SEHNR and CDR2 FQNEAQ (reference sequence). Trimming stripped 5 bases from V and 6 bases from J, with 7 bases between. This receptor was identified in a man aged 45-65 years who received an inactivated influenza vaccine. This chain links TRBV7-9 with TRBJ1-2; unclear D gene. The sample here was PBMCs from blood, taken 5 days after vaccination. CDR3 DNA sequence: TGTGCCAGCAGCATATTAGATGGCTACACCTTC. It codes for CASSILDGYTF. Full variable domain (missing parts from reference TRBV7-9 and TRBJ1-2): DTGVSQNPRHKITKRGQNVTFRCDPISEHNRLYWYRQTLGQGPEFLTYFQNEAQLEKSRLLSDRFSAERPKGSFSTLEIQRTEQGDSAMYLCASSILDGYTFGSGTRLTVV.